The 19 T cell receptor beta chains in this list originate from one sample, sequenced in a study of human T cells and chemical hapten exposure. MiXCR, run by TCRdb on the RACE reads, gives a single entry per CDR3 protein. This sample carries about 70,000 distinct CDR3 sequences, approximately 6.1% of them seen once, and the ten largest clones take 3.4%. As for time point: healthy volunteer bleed at 6 weeks. Someone pulled total RNA out of unfractionated whole blood. Sequencing used whole blood. The receptor set was obtained from a female donor in good health. Some clones in this sample may be carry-over from other donors' samples.

This clonotype has only a few counts. The rearrangement links TRBV2 to TRBJ2-3; 10 bases map to TRBD2. Germline assignment: CDR1 SNHLY and CDR2 FYNNEI. CDR3 size: 16 residues. V trimming: 2 bases; J trimming: 0 bases; junction bases outside the gene matches: 2. CDR3 sequence (DNA): TGTGCCAGCAGTGAAACTAGCGGGGCTAGCACAGATACGCAGTATTTT. Its translation is CASSETSGASTDTQYF.

The V and J genes are TRBV2 and TRBJ2-7; 8 bases align to TRBD2. CDR1 and CDR2 (germline): SNHLY, FYNNEI. V dropped 6 bases and J dropped 5; count of bases not matched to a gene: 12. The CDR3 has 15 amino acids. CDR3 residues: CASSQTGTRVDEQYF. The DNA for the CDR3 is TGTGCCAGCAGCCAAACCGGGACTAGAGTCGACGAGCAGTACTTC. Full variable domain (missing parts from reference TRBV2 and TRBJ2-7): EPEVTQTPSHQVTQMGQEVILRCVPISNHLYFYWYRQILGQKVEFLVSFYNNEISEKSEIFDDQFSVERPDGSNFTLKIRSTKLEDSAMYFCASSQTGTRVDEQYFGPGTRLTVT.

This clonotype was counted many times. The chain links TRBV29-1 to TRBJ2-3, with D perhaps TRBD2 (6 bases). V was shortened by 0 bases and J by 1 base, with 11 bases between the two germline ends. CDR3 length: 15 amino acids. CDR1 and CDR2 (germline): SQVTM, ANQGSEA. The CDR3 spells CSVEEGGRRTDTQYF. In DNA, the CDR3 is TGCAGCGTTGAAGAGGGAGGCAGACGCACAGATACGCAGTATTTT.

This clonotype was detected many times. V gene TRBV6-2 or TRBV6-3 combines with J gene TRBJ1-2; D uncertain. Germline CDR1 and CDR2: MNHEY and SVGEGT. This CDR3 contains 12 residues. Deletions cut 6 bases from V and 5 bases from J, with 10 bases between. CDR3 sequence: CASSENGYGYTF. The CDR3 nucleotides are TGTGCCAGCAGCGAAAATGGATATGGCTACACCTTC.

This clonotype was detected many times. V gene TRBV28 combines with J gene TRBJ2-3; D is ambiguous. Per germline, CDR1 MDHEN and CDR2 SYDVKM. The CDR3 runs to 15 residues. V lost 8 bases and J lost 2, with 17 bases in between. As DNA, the CDR3 is TGTGCCAGCGGGCTCACCCGTCCCTTCACAGATACGCAGTATTTT. It is translated as CASGLTRPFTDTQYF.

This clonotype is labeled as medium-sized. V and J are TRBV20-1 and TRBJ1-1; TRBD1 matches at 11 bases. This CDR3 has 14 residues. The ends lost 5 bases at V and 3 bases at J; junction bases unmatched: 5. Germline V gives CDR1 DFQATT, CDR2 SNEGSKA (reference sequence). CDR3 sequence reads: CSAGGDRGDTEAFF. The CDR3 DNA reads as TGCAGTGCTGGGGGGGACAGGGGGGACACTGAAGCTTTCTTT.

The V gene is TRBV13, the J gene TRBJ2-4, with 10 bases identical to TRBD2. Germline trimming cut 0 bases from V and 4 bases from J; bases unmatched to any gene: 9. The CDR3 is 18 amino acids. Looked up from germline, CDR1 is PRHDT and CDR2 is FYEKMQ (reference sequence). CDR3 nucleotide sequence: TGTGCCAGCAGCTTAGGTTCTCTAGCGGGAGATCCGAAAAACATTCAGTACTTC. Translating gives CASSLGSLAGDPKNIQYF.

This clonotype was seen more than once but under ten times. The chain uses TRBV29-1 and TRBJ2-7; the match to TRBD2 covers 9 bases. The CDR3 extends over 14 amino acids. Trimming cost V 0 bases and J 4 bases; bases outside gene matches: 4. The V gene's germline CDR1 is SQVTM and CDR2 ANQGSEA. The CDR3 coding sequence is TGCAGCGTTGAAGAGGCTAGCGGGACGTACGAGCAGTACTTC. It is translated as CSVEEASGTYEQYF.

Of note for this clonotype: The junction departs from germline at one end; a sequencing error may be responsible. J is TRBJ1-5 and V is TRBV29-1; tentatively, D is TRBD1 (5 bases). Germline-derived CDR1 and CDR2 are SQVTM and ANQGSEA. CDR3 size: 14 residues. CDR3 nucleotides: TGCAGCGTTGGTGACAGCGCCTTCAATCAGGCCCAGCATTTT. This codes for CSVGDSAFNQAQHF. Full variable domain (missing parts from reference TRBV29-1 and TRBJ1-5): SAVISQKPSRDICQRGTSLTIQCQVDSQVTMMFWYRQQPGQSLTLIATANQGSEATYESGFVIDKFPISRPNLTFSTLTVSNMSPEDSSIYLCSVGDSAFNQAQHFGDGTRLSIL.

This clonotype was detected ten times or more. The V call is TRBV12-3 or TRBV12-4, the J call TRBJ2-3; 11 bases map to TRBD2. V shed 6 bases, J shed 2 bases, and the junction held 7 bases outside the gene matches. The CDR3 loop spans 16 amino acids. Written as DNA, the CDR3 is TGTGCCAGCAGCCTAGCGGGAGGCGGGGACACAGATACGCAGTATTTT. It specifies CASSLAGGGDTDTQYF.

Ten or more counts support this clonotype. This rearrangement joins TRBV29-1 to TRBJ1-1, with TRBD1 as a possible D gene (6 bases). The germline V gene has CDR1 SQVTM and CDR2 ANQGSEA. The ends were cut back, 6 bases at V and 2 bases at J, with 16 bases in the middle. This CDR3 is built from 14 residues. The CDR3 DNA follows: TGCAGCGTGTACAGGGAGGGGTTCAACACTGAAGCTTTCTTT. This codes for CSVYREGFNTEAFF.

There are a few counts of this clonotype. This chain joins TRBV2 and TRBJ1-1; 10 nucleotides agree with TRBD1. The CDR3 totals 12 residues. V was clipped by 6 bases and J by 6 bases; unmatched bases: 1. In germline, CDR1 is SNHLY, CDR2 FYNNEI. DNA for the CDR3: TGTGCCAGCAGAGGGACAGGGGCTGAAGCTTTCTTT. The encoded protein is CASRGTGAEAFF.

In its sample, this clonotype was seen many times. The chain combines TRBV6-6 with TRBJ1-1; D gene uncertain. The CDR3 has 12 amino acids. Between the trimmed V and J ends, which lost 4 bases and 5 bases, there was a span of 8 bases. Germline V lookup: CDR1 MNHNY, CDR2 SVGAGI (reference sequence). CDR3 residues: CASSSATTEAFF. The CDR3 DNA sequence: TGTGCCAGCAGTTCCGCAACTACTGAAGCTTTCTTT.

This clonotype was observed many times. The chain carries TRBV20-1 and TRBJ1-5; TRBD1 might be the D (5 bases). V gave up 1 base and J gave up 7 bases, with 14 bases separating them. From germline, CDR1 is DFQATT and CDR2 SNEGSKA (reference sequence). CDR3 length equals 14 residues. The CDR3 DNA follows: TGCAGTGCTAGAGCCTCAAGGGGTCCACAGCCCCAGCATTTT. This codes for CSARASRGPQPQHF.

Many counts were recorded for this clonotype. The genes are TRBV6-1 and TRBJ2-3, with 12 bases aligning to TRBD2. Germline lookup yields CDR1 MNHNS and CDR2 SASEGT. J gave up 6 bases and V 10 bases, and 5 bases lay outside the gene matches. This CDR3 has 13 amino acids. In DNA, the CDR3 is TGTGCCACCACGACTAGCGGGAGTGATACGCAGTATTTT. Protein: CATTTSGSDTQYF.

This clonotype occurred many times. The V gene is TRBV9, the J gene TRBJ1-1, with unresolved D. This CDR3 is built from 14 residues. V was shortened by 2 bases and J by 0 bases, with 8 bases between the two germline ends. CDR1 is SGDLS, CDR2 YYNGEE, per germline. In DNA, the CDR3 is TGTGCCAGCAGCGTCGGAGATTTGAACACTGAAGCTTTCTTT. Protein: CASSVGDLNTEAFF.

This clonotype was seen at least ten times. The DNA for the CDR3 is TGTGCCAGCAGCCAAGGCAAAGCGGACTACACAGATACGCAGTATTTT. It yields the protein CASSQGKADYTDTQYF. J is TRBJ2-3 and V is TRBV4-2; possible D gene TRBD2, 6 bases. V was pared by 1 base and J by 2 bases, with 13 bases between. The CDR3 loop spans 16 amino acids. The germline V gene has CDR1 LGHNA and CDR2 YNFKEQ.

This clonotype has ten or more counts. The chain combines TRBV4-1 with TRBJ1-1, with no clear D. CDR3 length equals 12 residues. V lost 2 bases, J lost 7 bases, and 8 bases lay in between. CDR1 is MGHRA, CDR2 YSYEKL, per germline. CDR3 bases: TGCGCCAGCAGCCAACCGGGAAATGAAGCTTTCTTT. Its protein product is CASSQPGNEAFF.

V and J are TRBV6-5 and TRBJ1-4; no firm D call. This CDR3 has 15 amino acids. Germline lookup yields CDR1 MNHEY and CDR2 SVGAGI. V lost 6 bases and J 3 bases, leaving 14 bases between the germline ends. CDR3 sequence reads: CASSPDWQANEKLFF. CDR3 in DNA: TGTGCCAGCAGCCCTGACTGGCAGGCTAATGAAAAACTGTTTTTT.